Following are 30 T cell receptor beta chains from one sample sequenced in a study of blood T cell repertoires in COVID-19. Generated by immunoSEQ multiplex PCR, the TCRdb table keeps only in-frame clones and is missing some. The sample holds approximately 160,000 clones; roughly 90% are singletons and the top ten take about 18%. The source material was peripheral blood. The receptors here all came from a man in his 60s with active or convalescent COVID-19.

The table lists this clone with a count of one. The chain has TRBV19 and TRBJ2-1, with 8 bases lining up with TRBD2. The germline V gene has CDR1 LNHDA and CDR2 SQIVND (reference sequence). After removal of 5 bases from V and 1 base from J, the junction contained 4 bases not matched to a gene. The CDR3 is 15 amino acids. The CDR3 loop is CASSVSGASYNEQFF. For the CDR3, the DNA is TGTGCCAGTAGTGTTAGCGGGGCGTCCTACAATGAGCAGTTCTTC. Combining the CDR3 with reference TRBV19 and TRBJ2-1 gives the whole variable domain DGGITQSPKYLFRKEGQNVTLSCEQNLNHDAMYWYRQDPGQGLRLIYYSQIVNDFQKGDIAEGYSVSREKKESFPLTVTSAQKNPTAFYLCASSVSGASYNEQFFGPGTRLTVL.

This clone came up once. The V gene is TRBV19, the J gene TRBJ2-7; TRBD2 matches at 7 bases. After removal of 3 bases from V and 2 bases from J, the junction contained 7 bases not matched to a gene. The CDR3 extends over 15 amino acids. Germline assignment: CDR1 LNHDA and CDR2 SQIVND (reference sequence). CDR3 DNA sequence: TGTGCCAGTAGTATTTCACGGGGGGATCCCTACGAGCAGTACTTC. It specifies CASSISRGDPYEQYF. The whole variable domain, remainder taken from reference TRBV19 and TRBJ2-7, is DGGITQSPKYLFRKEGQNVTLSCEQNLNHDAMYWYRQDPGQGLRLIYYSQIVNDFQKGDIAEGYSVSREKKESFPLTVTSAQKNPTAFYLCASSISRGDPYEQYFGPGTRLTVT.

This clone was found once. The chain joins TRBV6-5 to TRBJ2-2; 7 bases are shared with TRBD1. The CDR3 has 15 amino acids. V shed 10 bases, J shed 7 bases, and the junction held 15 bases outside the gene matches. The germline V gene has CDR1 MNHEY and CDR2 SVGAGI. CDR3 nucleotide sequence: TGTGCCACCCACCAGGGGGATGAGGTATACGGGGAGCTGTTTTTT. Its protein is CATHQGDEVYGELFF.

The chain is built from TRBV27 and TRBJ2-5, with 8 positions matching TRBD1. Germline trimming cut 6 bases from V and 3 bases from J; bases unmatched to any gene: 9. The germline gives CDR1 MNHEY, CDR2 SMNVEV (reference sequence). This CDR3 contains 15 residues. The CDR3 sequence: CASRSGGSIKETQYF. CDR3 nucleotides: TGTGCCAGCAGGTCAGGGGGCTCCATTAAAGAGACCCAGTACTTC.

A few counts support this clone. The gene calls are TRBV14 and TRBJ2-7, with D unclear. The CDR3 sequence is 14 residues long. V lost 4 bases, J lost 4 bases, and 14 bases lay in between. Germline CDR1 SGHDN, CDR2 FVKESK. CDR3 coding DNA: TGTGCCAGCAGCCCCTTAACCTATCCGTACGAGCAGTACTTC. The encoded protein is CASSPLTYPYEQYF.

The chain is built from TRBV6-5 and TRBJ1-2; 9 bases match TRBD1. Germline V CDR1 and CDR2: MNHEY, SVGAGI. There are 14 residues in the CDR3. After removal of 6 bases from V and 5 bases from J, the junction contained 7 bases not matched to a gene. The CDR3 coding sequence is TGTGCCAGCAGATTAACGGACAGGGGATATGGCTACACCTTC. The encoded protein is CASRLTDRGYGYTF.

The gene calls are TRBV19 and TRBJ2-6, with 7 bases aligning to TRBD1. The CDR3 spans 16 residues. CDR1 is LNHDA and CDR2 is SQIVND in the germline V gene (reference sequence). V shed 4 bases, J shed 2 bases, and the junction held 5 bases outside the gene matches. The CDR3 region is CASSRQGRTGANVLTF. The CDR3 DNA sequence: TGTGCCAGTAGTAGACAGGGAAGGACTGGGGCCAACGTCCTGACTTTC.

The CDR3 is CASSYGLAGGGDTQYF. CDR3 DNA sequence: TGTGCCAGCAGTTACGGACTAGCGGGGGGCGGAGATACGCAGTATTTT. The V call is TRBV6-2 or TRBV6-3, the J call TRBJ2-3; TRBD2 aligns across 14 bases. V was pared by 2 bases and J by 5 bases, with 3 bases of the junction left unmatched. The CDR3 length is 16 residues. The germline V gene has CDR1 MNHEY and CDR2 SVGEGT.

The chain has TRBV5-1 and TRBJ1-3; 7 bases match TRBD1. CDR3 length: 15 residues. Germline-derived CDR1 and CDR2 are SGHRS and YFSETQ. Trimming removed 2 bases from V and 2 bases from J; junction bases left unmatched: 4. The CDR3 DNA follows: TGCGCCAGCAGCTTTAACGGACAGGCTGGAAACACCATATATTTT. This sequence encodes CASSFNGQAGNTIYF.

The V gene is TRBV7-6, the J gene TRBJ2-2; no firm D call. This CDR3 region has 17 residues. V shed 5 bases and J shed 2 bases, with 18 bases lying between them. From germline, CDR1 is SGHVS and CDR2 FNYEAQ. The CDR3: CASSTRGGLGNTGELFF. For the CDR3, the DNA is TGTGCCAGCAGCACCCGAGGTGGTCTAGGCAACACCGGGGAGCTGTTTTTT.

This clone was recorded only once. The CDR3 nucleotides read TGTGCCAGCAGTGAAGAGGTGACACCGAACACCGGGGAGCTGTTTTTT. Its protein is CASSEEVTPNTGELFF. The chain links TRBV6-1 to TRBJ2-2; no definite D call. Trimming shortened V by 1 base and J by 0 bases, and 9 bases separated the two germline ends. Germline V gives CDR1 MNHNS, CDR2 SASEGT. The CDR3 sequence is 16 residues long.

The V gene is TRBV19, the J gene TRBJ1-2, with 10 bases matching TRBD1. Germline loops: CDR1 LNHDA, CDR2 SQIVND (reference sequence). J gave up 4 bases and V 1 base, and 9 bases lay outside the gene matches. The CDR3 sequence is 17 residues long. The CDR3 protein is CASSIGTGTGVSYGYTF. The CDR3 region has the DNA TGTGCCAGTAGTATAGGCACCGGGACAGGGGTCAGCTATGGCTACACCTTC.

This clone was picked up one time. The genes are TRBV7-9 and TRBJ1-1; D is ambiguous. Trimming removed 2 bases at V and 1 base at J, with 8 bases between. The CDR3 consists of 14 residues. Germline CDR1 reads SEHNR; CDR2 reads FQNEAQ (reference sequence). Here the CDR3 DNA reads TGTGCCAGCAGCTTACTTGAGCGGAACACTGAAGCTTTCTTT. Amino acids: CASSLLERNTEAFF.

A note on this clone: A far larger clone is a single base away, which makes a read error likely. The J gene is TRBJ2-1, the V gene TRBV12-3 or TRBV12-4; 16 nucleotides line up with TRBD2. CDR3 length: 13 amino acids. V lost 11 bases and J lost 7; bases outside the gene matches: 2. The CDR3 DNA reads TGTGCCGAGGGACTAGCGGGGGGGAATGAGCAGTTCTTC. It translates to CAEGLAGGNEQFF.

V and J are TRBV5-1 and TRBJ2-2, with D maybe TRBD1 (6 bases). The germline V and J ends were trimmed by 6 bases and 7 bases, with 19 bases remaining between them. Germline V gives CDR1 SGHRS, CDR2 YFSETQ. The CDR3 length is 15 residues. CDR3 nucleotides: TGCGCCAGCAATTCCAGGACTCAGGGGATCGGGGAGCTGTTTTTT. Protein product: CASNSRTQGIGELFF.

CDR3 in amino acids: CAITRGQGTGYGYTF. CDR3 bases: TGTGCCATCACCCGCGGACAGGGGACTGGCTATGGCTACACCTTC. V usage is TRBV10-3 and J usage is TRBJ1-2, with 9 positions matching TRBD1. The CDR3 covers 15 residues. V lost 7 bases and J lost 4; bases outside the gene matches: 10. Germline V gene data show CDR1 as ENHRY and CDR2 as SYGVKD.

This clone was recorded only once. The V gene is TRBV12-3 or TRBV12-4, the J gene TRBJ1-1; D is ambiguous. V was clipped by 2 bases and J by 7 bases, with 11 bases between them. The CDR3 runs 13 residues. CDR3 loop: CASSLIAGIEAFF. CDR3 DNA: TGTGCCAGCAGTTTAATCGCGGGTATTGAAGCTTTCTTT.

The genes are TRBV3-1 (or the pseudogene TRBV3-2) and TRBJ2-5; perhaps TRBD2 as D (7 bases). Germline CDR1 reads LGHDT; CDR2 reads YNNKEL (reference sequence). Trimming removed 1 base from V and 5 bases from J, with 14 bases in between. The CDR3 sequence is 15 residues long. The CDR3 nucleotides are TGTGCCAGCAGCCAAGCGAGGGGGGGTGGGGAGACCCAGTACTTC. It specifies CASSQARGGGETQYF.

For the CDR3, the DNA is TGTGCCAGCGGGGAGGTCTCTGGAAACACCATATATTTT. Amino acids: CASGEVSGNTIYF. The chain joins TRBV5-5 to TRBJ1-3, with no clear D. V gave up 7 bases and J gave up 0 bases, with 8 bases separating them. The CDR3 extends over 13 amino acids. Germline V gives CDR1 SGHKS, CDR2 YYEKEE (reference sequence). The full variable domain, in which reference TRBV5-5 and TRBJ1-3 provide the parts outside the CDR3, is DAGVTQSPTHLIKTRGQQVTLRCSPISGHKSVSWYQQVLGQGPQFIFQYYEKEERGRGNFPDRFSARQFPNYSSELNVNALLLGDSALYLCASGEVSGNTIYFGEGSWLTVV.

Here the CDR3 reads CASSFYPGYNEQFF. CDR3 sequence (DNA): TGTGCCAGCAGTTTCTACCCGGGGTACAATGAGCAGTTCTTC. J is TRBJ2-1 and V is TRBV27, with a weak D call TRBD2 (5 bases). CDR3 length: 14 amino acids. The germline gives CDR1 MNHEY, CDR2 SMNVEV (reference sequence). Trimming took 3 bases from V and 4 from J, leaving 10 bases between them.

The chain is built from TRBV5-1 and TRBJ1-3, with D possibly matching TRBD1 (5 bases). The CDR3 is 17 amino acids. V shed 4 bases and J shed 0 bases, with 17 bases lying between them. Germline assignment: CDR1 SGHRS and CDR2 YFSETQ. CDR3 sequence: CASSLDGQANSGNTIYF. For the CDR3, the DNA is TGCGCCAGCAGCCTCGACGGACAAGCCAACTCTGGAAACACCATATATTTT.

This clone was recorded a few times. CDR3 DNA sequence: TGTGCCAGCAGCTCTTCAGGTATCAGCTCCTACAATGAGCAGTTCTTC. As protein: CASSSSGISSYNEQFF. The V call is TRBV7-9, the J call TRBJ2-1; D uncertain. The CDR3 extends over 16 amino acids. Trimming cost V 4 bases and J 0 bases, with 13 bases left between them. The germline gives CDR1 SEHNR, CDR2 FQNEAQ (reference sequence).

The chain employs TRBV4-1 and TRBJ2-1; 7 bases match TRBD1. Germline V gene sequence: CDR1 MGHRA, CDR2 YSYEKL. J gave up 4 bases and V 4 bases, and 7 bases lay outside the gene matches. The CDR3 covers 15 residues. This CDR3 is CASSPGRGFYNEQFF. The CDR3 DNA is TGCGCCAGCAGCCCTGGCAGGGGGTTTTACAATGAGCAGTTCTTC.

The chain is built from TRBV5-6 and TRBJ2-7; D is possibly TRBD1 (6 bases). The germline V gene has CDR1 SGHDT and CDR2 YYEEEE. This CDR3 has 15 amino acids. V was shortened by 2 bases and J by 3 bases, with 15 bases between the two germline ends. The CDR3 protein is CASSLIDRNHYEQYF. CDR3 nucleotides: TGTGCCAGCAGCTTAATTGACAGGAATCACTACGAGCAGTACTTC.

The CDR3 coding sequence is TGTGCCAGCTCACCACCGGGACTAGGGACAGATACGCAGTATTTT. It encodes CASSPPGLGTDTQYF. The chain joins TRBV18 to TRBJ2-3, with 8 bases identical to TRBD2. Germline V lookup: CDR1 KGHSH, CDR2 LQKENI. CDR3 length: 15 residues. Losses at the gene ends were 0 bases for V and 3 bases for J; bases not matched to a gene: 2.

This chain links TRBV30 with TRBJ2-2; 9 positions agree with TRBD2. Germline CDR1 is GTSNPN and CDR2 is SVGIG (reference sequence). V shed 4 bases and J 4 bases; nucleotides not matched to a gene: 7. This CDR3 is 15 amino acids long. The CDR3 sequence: CAWKKRGAGTGELFF. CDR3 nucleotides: TGTGCCTGGAAAAAGCGGGGGGCGGGCACCGGGGAGCTGTTTTTT.

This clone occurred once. CDR3 in DNA: TGTGCCAGCAGCCAAGACATTAGCAATCAGCCCCAGCATTTT. It codes for CASSQDISNQPQHF. This rearrangement joins TRBV3-1 (or the pseudogene TRBV3-2) to TRBJ1-5; no firm D call. Trimming took 0 bases from V and 0 from J, leaving 3 bases between them. CDR1 and CDR2 (germline): LGHDT, YNNKEL (reference sequence). The CDR3 runs to 14 residues.

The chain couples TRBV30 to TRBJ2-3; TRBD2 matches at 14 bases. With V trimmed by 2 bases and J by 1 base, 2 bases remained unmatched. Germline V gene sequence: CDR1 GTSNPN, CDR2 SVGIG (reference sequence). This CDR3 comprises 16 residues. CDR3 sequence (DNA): TGTGCCTGGAGTCAGGGACTAGCGGGAGGCACAGATACGCAGTATTTT. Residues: CAWSQGLAGGTDTQYF.

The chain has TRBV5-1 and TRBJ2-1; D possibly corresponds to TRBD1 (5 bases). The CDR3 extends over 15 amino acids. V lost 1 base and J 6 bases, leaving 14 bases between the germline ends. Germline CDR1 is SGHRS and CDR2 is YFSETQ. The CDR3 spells CASSLYSPQGNEQFF. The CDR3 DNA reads TGCGCCAGCAGCTTGTACAGCCCTCAGGGCAATGAGCAGTTCTTC.

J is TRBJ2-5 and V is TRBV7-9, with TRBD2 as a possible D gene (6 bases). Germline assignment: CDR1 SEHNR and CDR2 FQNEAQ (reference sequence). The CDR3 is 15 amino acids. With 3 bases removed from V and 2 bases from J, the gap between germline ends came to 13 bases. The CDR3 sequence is CASSFGGMKQETQYF. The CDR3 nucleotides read TGTGCCAGCAGCTTTGGAGGGATGAAACAAGAGACCCAGTACTTC. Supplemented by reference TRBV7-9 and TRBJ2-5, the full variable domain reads DTGVSQNPRHKITKRGQNVTFRCDPISEHNRLYWYRQTLGQGPEFLTYFQNEAQLEKSRLLSDRFSAERPKGSFSTLEIQRTEQGDSAMYLCASSFGGMKQETQYFGPGTRLLVL.